The sequence of this TCR beta chain was determined in a study of shared clonotypes between healthy human individuals. The CDR3 spans 17 residues. Details on this clone: Its specificity is not known.

This table comes from immunoSEQ multiplex PCR, and its TCRdb copy is limited to in-frame clones, with some not included. The sample lists 800,000 to 1,200,000 clones, 75% to 80% occurring once. Whole-study results and caveats: Only blood was sampled, and tissue TCR repertoires likely differ from blood ones. Naive CD4 clonotypes overlapped across several donors at around 5%.

This clonotype originated in a man younger than 35 in good health. Some clones in this sample may be carry-over from other donors' samples. The sequencing sample was made of memory CD4+ T cells from PBMCs. Subset meaning: CD45RA-negative fraction. The V and J genes are TRBV21-1 and TRBJ2-7; whether TRBD2, the table's D call, matches the DNA was not checked. TRBV21-1 constitutes a pseudogene. CDR3: CASSRGGGPPVSYEQYF. The CDR3 DNA reads TGTGCCAGCAGCCGAGGCGGGGGCCCACCCGTCTCGTACGAGCAGTACTTC.